The 20 T cell receptor beta chains given below trace back to one sample, sequenced in a study of neurological immune-mediated disorders. TCRdb re-called the 5' RACE reads with MiXCR, one entry per CDR3 protein. The data show around 30,000 distinct CDR3 sequences, just over 4% seen once. The sequencing input was CD4+ T cells from blood. These receptors originate from a woman in her 40s in good health.

This clonotype occurred many times. The chain carries TRBV28 and TRBJ2-2, with TRBD2 matching 7 bases. The V gene end was trimmed by 4 bases and the J gene end by 4 bases; junction bases not matched to a gene: 9. CDR3 length: 16 amino acids. Germline CDR1 reads MDHEN; CDR2 reads SYDVKM. The chain's CDR3 is CASSSRTRSRTGELFF. The CDR3 region has the DNA TGTGCCAGCAGTTCCCGGACTAGATCCCGCACCGGGGAGCTGTTTTTT.

This clonotype was recorded many times. CDR3 loop: CATSGGLDPVLTQYF. The CDR3 DNA sequence: TGTGCCACCAGCGGGGGACTAGACCCCGTTTTGACGCAGTATTTT. The rearrangement uses TRBV15 and TRBJ2-3; 8 bases fit TRBD2. After removal of 5 bases from V and 9 bases from J, the junction contained 13 bases not matched to a gene. The CDR3 runs to 15 residues. Germline CDR1 is LNHNV and CDR2 is YYDKDF (reference sequence).

This clonotype has ten or more counts. The chain is built from TRBV5-1 and TRBJ2-2, with 10 bases fitting TRBD1. The CDR3 contains 16 residues. With V trimmed by 4 bases and J by 5 bases, 8 bases remained unmatched. Germline CDR1 and CDR2: SGHRS and YFSETQ. CDR3 sequence: CASSPVGQGPTGELFF. The CDR3 DNA sequence: TGCGCCAGCAGCCCGGTGGGACAGGGGCCAACCGGGGAGCTGTTTTTT.

V gene TRBV12-3 or TRBV12-4 combines with J gene TRBJ1-2, with TRBD1 as a possible D gene (5 bases). The CDR3 loop spans 14 amino acids. The V gene lost 1 base and the J gene lost 4 bases, with 10 bases spanning the gap. In nucleotides, the CDR3 is TGTGCCAGCAGTTTAGATCGGGGGACCTATGGCTACACCTTC. Translating gives CASSLDRGTYGYTF.

This clonotype was counted at least ten times. The genes are TRBV5-1 and TRBJ2-6, with TRBD1 as a possible D gene (5 bases). The CDR3 has 15 amino acids. The germline gives CDR1 SGHRS, CDR2 YFSETQ. V was shortened by 4 bases and J by 2 bases, with 10 bases between the two germline ends. The CDR3 nucleotides are TGCGCCAGCAGCGATCGACAGACTGGGGCCAACGTCCTGACTTTC. Translation: CASSDRQTGANVLTF.

This clonotype was detected many times. The chain couples TRBV5-1 to TRBJ2-7, with D maybe TRBD1 (5 bases). Trimming cost V 6 bases and J 3 bases, with 10 bases left between them. Per the germline V gene, CDR1 is SGHRS and CDR2 is YFSETQ. This CDR3 comprises 12 residues. In DNA form, the CDR3 reads TGCGCCAGCACCAGGGTCGGCTACGAGCAGTACTTC. Its protein product is CASTRVGYEQYF.

This clonotype was seen ten or more times. The chain carries TRBV5-1 and TRBJ2-7, with a possible D match to TRBD1 (7 bases). The V and J ends lost 4 bases and 6 bases respectively, with 17 bases between them. There are 14 residues in the CDR3. Germline CDR1 is SGHRS and CDR2 is YFSETQ. The CDR3 DNA reads TGCGCCAGCAGCGACGGAGGGACAGCTCGCGAGCAGTACTTC. Protein: CASSDGGTAREQYF.

This clonotype was counted a few times. The V and J genes are TRBV4-1 and TRBJ1-2; a possible D gene is TRBD1 (5 bases). Trimming removed 0 bases at V and 6 bases at J, with 8 bases between. The CDR3 loop spans 13 amino acids. In germline, CDR1 is MGHRA, CDR2 YSYEKL. CDR3 nucleotides: TGCGCCAGCAGCCAAGAGGGGCTCCATGGCTACACCTTC. It is translated as CASSQEGLHGYTF.

This clonotype was recorded many times. The DNA for the CDR3 is TGCAGTGCCATACCTGGGGGCAATCAGCCCCAGCATTTT. Its translation: CSAIPGGNQPQHF. This chain connects TRBV20-1 to TRBJ1-5, with D unresolved. Germline values: CDR1 DFQATT, CDR2 SNEGSKA (reference sequence). V was clipped by 6 bases and J by 2 bases, with 11 bases between them. The CDR3 runs to 13 residues.

Ten or more counts support this clonotype. CDR3 loop: CATSRDQQEAFF. The CDR3 region has the DNA TGTGCCACCAGCAGAGATCAGCAGGAAGCTTTCTTT. V gene TRBV15 combines with J gene TRBJ1-1, with D uncertain. With 0 bases removed from V and 8 bases from J, the gap between germline ends came to 7 bases. This CDR3 comprises 12 residues. CDR1 and CDR2 from the germline V gene are LNHNV and YYDKDF (reference sequence).

This clonotype appeared many times. This rearrangement joins TRBV7-2 to TRBJ1-6, with unresolved D. Germline V gene data show CDR1 as SGHTA and CDR2 as FQGNSA. The CDR3 consists of 13 residues. V lost 2 bases and J lost 7, with 6 bases in between. The DNA for the CDR3 is TGTGCCAGCAGCTTAATCAAGAATTCACCCCTCCACTTT. It is translated as CASSLIKNSPLHF.

This clonotype was counted at least ten times. V is TRBV20-1 and J is TRBJ2-7, with D unclear. Germline V gene lookup returns CDR1 DFQATT and CDR2 SNEGSKA (reference sequence). Trimming left V 0 bases short and J 0 bases short, with 12 bases between. There are 15 residues in the CDR3. CDR3 bases: TGCAGTGCTAGAGATTTGGTGCCTAGCTCCTACGAGCAGTACTTC. Translation gives CSARDLVPSSYEQYF.

The table lists this clonotype with many counts. The J gene is TRBJ1-6, the V gene TRBV20-1; D gene unclear. The V gene lost 0 bases and the J gene lost 0 bases, with 12 bases spanning the gap. From germline, CDR1 is DFQATT and CDR2 SNEGSKA (reference sequence). This CDR3 comprises 17 residues. The CDR3 loop reads CSARDPGLSSYNSPLHF. In nucleotides, the CDR3 is TGCAGTGCTAGAGATCCAGGCCTGAGCTCCTATAATTCACCCCTCCACTTT.

This clonotype was counted ten times or more. The chain is built from TRBV3-1 and TRBJ2-3; D remains ambiguous. The CDR3 is 12 amino acids. V was pared by 4 bases and J by 2 bases, with 4 bases between. Germline V gene lookup returns CDR1 LGHDT and CDR2 YNNKEL (reference sequence). CDR3 bases: TGTGCCAGCAGCCTTAACACAGATACGCAGTATTTT. It yields the protein CASSLNTDTQYF.

This clonotype has a count of ten or more. V usage is TRBV20-1 and J usage is TRBJ2-1, with TRBD2 identical over 15 bases. With 3 bases clipped from V and 9 bases from J, the junction kept 9 bases outside the gene matches. CDR1 is DFQATT and CDR2 is SNEGSKA in the germline V gene (reference sequence). This CDR3 has 16 amino acids. CDR3 sequence reads: CSASDSGTSGRTEQFF. In DNA form, the CDR3 reads TGCAGTGCTAGCGACTCCGGGACTAGCGGGAGGACTGAGCAGTTCTTC.

There are many counts of this clonotype. This chain joins TRBV5-5 and TRBJ2-5; 8 nucleotides line up with TRBD2. Trimming took 4 bases from V and 5 from J; bases not matched to a gene: 7. CDR3 length: 14 amino acids. Looked up from germline, CDR1 is SGHKS and CDR2 is YYEKEE (reference sequence). This chain's CDR3 is CASSPGGGRETQYF. DNA of the CDR3: TGTGCCAGCAGCCCCGGGGGGGGCAGGGAGACCCAGTACTTC.

This clonotype has a count of ten or more. The chain carries TRBV20-1 and TRBJ2-7, with D possibly matching TRBD1 (5 bases). CDR3 length equals 12 residues. From germline, CDR1 is DFQATT and CDR2 SNEGSKA (reference sequence). Trimming shortened V by 5 bases and J by 3 bases, and 11 bases separated the two germline ends. The CDR3: CSASDSFYEQYF. CDR3 bases: TGCAGTGCTTCCGACAGTTTCTACGAGCAGTACTTC.

The chain recombines TRBV20-1 with TRBJ2-1; 11 bases agree with TRBD2. Trimming removed 4 bases from V and 8 bases from J; junction bases left unmatched: 7. CDR3 length equals 14 residues. Germline V gene sequence: CDR1 DFQATT, CDR2 SNEGSKA (reference sequence). The CDR3 DNA follows: TGCAGTGCTAACGCGGGGACTAGCGGTTATGAGCAGTTCTTC. It is translated as CSANAGTSGYEQFF.

This clonotype was seen at least ten times. This chain joins TRBV5-5 and TRBJ2-3, with 8 bases aligning to TRBD1. Germline-derived CDR1 and CDR2 are SGHKS and YYEKEE (reference sequence). V lost 0 bases and J lost 2; bases outside the gene matches: 5. This CDR3 contains 16 residues. CDR3 loop: CASSLDRGSNTDTQYF. The CDR3 DNA follows: TGTGCCAGCAGCTTGGACAGGGGGTCCAACACAGATACGCAGTATTTT.

The V and J genes are TRBV3-1 and TRBJ2-3; tentative D call: TRBD2 (5 bases). This CDR3 is 15 amino acids long. Per the germline V gene, CDR1 is LGHDT and CDR2 is YNNKEL (reference sequence). V was cut by 5 bases and J by 5 bases, with 17 bases left in between. CDR3 in DNA: TGTGCCAGCAGCAACCGAGGACTTGGCAAAGATACGCAGTATTTT. Its translation: CASSNRGLGKDTQYF.